This section outlines one T cell receptor (beta chain) sequence together with its context. The sample belongs to a study of blood T cell repertoires in COVID-19. Background on the study: Acute and convalescent COVID-19 specimens originated in the United States, Italy and Spain. PBMCs, B-cell-depleted T cells, or T cells provided the cDNA or gDNA that made up the material.

The CDR3 covers 19 residues. V lost 5 bases to trimming and J lost 0 bases; unmatched junction nucleotides: 18. Germline lookup yields CDR1 MDHEN and CDR2 SYDVKM. Methods used by the authors: The authors estimated nucleated cell counts from reference gene primer amplification. Only in-frame clones appear in the TCRdb table, and some are missing; sequencing was by immunoSEQ multiplex PCR. From that table come the V and J calls and clone size; the DNA was used to work out D and trimming. The table records some 150,000 clones, more than 75% of them present only once. This sequence was found in a woman aged 45-59 years with acute or convalescent COVID-19. The sequencing sample was made of peripheral blood. The chain has TRBV28 and TRBJ1-1, with TRBD1 identical over 7 bases. CDR3 sequence (DNA): TGTGCCAGCAGTCCGCCCAAGTACAGGGGTCTCTTGGTGAACACTGAAGCTTTCTTT. Amino acids: CASSPPKYRGLLVNTEAFF. Variable domain in full (rest from reference TRBV28 and TRBJ1-1): DVKVTQSSRYLVKRTGEKVFLECVQDMDHENMFWYRQDPGLGLRLIYFSYDVKMKEKGDIPEGYSVSREKKERFSLILESASTNQTSMYLCASSPPKYRGLLVNTEAFFGQGTRLTVV.